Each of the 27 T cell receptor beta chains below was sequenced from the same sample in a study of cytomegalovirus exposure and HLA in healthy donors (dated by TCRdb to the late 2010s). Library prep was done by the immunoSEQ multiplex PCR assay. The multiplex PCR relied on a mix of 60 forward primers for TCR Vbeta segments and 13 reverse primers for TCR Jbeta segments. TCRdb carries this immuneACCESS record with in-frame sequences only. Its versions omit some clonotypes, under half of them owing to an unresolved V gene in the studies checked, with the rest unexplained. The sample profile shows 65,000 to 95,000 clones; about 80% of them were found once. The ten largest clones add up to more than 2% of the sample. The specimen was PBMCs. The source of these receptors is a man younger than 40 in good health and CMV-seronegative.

For the CDR3, the DNA is TGCGCCAGCAGCTTGGTTTCGGGAGTCGGCGGGGAGCTGTTTTTT. This gives the protein CASSLVSGVGGELFF. The rearrangement uses TRBV5-1 and TRBJ2-2, with D perhaps TRBD2 (6 bases). Germline V gene sequence: CDR1 SGHRS, CDR2 YFSETQ. The germline V and J ends were trimmed by 0 bases and 7 bases, with 13 bases remaining between them. The CDR3 is 15 amino acids.

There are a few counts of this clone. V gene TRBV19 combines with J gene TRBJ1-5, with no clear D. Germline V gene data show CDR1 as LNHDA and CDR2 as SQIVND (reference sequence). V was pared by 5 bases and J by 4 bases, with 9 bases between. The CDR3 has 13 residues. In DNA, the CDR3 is TGTGCCAGTAGTGCCACATCTAATCAGCCCCAGCATTTT. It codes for CASSATSNQPQHF.

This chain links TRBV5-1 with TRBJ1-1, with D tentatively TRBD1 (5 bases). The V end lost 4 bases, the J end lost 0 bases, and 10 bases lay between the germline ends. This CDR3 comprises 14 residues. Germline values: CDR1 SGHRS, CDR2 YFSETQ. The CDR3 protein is CASSLDSLNTEAFF. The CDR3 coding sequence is TGCGCCAGCAGCCTTGACAGTTTGAACACTGAAGCTTTCTTT.

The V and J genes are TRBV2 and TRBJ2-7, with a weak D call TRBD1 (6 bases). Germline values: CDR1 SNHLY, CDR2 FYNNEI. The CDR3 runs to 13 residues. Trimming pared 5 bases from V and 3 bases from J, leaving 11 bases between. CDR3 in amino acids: CASSPDRLYEQYF. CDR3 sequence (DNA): TGTGCCAGCAGTCCGGACAGACTCTACGAGCAGTACTTC.

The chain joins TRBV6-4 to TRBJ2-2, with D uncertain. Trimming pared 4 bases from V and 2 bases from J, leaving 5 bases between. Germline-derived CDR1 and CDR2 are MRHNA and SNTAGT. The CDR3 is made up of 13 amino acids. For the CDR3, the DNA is TGTGCCAGCAGTGTTAGCAACACCGGGGAGCTGTTTTTT. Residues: CASSVSNTGELFF.

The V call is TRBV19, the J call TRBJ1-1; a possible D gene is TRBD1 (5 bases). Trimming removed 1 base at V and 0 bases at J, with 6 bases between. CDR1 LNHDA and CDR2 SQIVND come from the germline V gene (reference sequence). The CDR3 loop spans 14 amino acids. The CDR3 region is CASSIVGVNTEAFF. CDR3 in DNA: TGTGCCAGTAGTATAGTAGGGGTGAACACTGAAGCTTTCTTT. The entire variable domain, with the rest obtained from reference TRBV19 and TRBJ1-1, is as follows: DGGITQSPKYLFRKEGQNVTLSCEQNLNHDAMYWYRQDPGQGLRLIYYSQIVNDFQKGDIAEGYSVSREKKESFPLTVTSAQKNPTAFYLCASSIVGVNTEAFFGQGTRLTVV.

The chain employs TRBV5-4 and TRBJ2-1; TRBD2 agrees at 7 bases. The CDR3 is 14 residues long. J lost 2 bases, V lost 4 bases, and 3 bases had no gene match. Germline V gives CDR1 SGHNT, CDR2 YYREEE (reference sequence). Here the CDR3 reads CASSERGPYNEQFF. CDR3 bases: TGTGCCAGCAGCGAGCGGGGACCCTACAATGAGCAGTTCTTC.

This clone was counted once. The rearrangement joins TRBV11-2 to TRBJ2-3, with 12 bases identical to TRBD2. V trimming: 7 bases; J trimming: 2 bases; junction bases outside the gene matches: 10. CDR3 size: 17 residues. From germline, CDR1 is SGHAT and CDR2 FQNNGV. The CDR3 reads CASILSLAGGPTDTQYF. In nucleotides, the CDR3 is TGTGCCAGCATACTATCACTAGCGGGGGGCCCCACAGATACGCAGTATTTT. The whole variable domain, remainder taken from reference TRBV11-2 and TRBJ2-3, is EAGVAQSPRYKIIEKRQSVAFWCNPISGHATLYWYQQILGQGPKLLIQFQNNGVVDDSQLPKDRFSAERLKGVDSTLKIQPAKLEDSAVYLCASILSLAGGPTDTQYFGPGTRLTVL.

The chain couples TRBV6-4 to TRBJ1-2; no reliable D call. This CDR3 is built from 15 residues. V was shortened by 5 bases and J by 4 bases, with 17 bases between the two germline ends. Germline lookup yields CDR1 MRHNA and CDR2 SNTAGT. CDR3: CASSPSRVRGYGYTF. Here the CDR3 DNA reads TGTGCCAGCAGTCCCTCACGGGTTCGGGGCTATGGCTACACCTTC.

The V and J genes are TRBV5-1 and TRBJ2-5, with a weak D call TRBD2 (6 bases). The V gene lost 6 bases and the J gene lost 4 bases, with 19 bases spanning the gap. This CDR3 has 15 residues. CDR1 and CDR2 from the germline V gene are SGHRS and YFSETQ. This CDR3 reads CASTSGRNGGETQYF. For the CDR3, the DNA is TGCGCCAGCACCTCGGGCAGGAACGGGGGAGAGACCCAGTACTTC.

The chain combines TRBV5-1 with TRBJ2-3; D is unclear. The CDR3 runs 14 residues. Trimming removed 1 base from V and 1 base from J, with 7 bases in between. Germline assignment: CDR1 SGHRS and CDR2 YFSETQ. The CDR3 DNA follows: TGCGCCAGCAGCTTGCGGTCGGGCACAGATACGCAGTATTTT. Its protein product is CASSLRSGTDTQYF.

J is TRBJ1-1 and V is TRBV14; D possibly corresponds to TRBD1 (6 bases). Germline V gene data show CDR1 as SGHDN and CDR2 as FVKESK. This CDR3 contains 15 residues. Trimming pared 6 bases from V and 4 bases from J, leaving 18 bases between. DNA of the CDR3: TGTGCCAGCAGTTCCGGGGGGGCCTACTCCACTGAAGCTTTCTTT. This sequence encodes CASSSGGAYSTEAFF.

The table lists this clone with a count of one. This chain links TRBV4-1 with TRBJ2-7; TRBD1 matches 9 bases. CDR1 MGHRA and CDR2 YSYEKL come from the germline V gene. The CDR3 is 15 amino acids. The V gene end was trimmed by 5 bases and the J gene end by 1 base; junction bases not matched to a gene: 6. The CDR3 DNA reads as TGCGCCAGCAGCTCCCCGACAGGGGGTTCCTACGAGCAGTACTTC. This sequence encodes CASSSPTGGSYEQYF.

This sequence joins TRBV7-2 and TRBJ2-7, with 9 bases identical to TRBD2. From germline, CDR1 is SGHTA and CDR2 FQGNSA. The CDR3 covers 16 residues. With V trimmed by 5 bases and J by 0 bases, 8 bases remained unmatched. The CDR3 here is CASSPSSGKSSYEQYF. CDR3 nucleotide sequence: TGTGCCAGCAGCCCATCTAGCGGGAAAAGCTCCTACGAGCAGTACTTC.

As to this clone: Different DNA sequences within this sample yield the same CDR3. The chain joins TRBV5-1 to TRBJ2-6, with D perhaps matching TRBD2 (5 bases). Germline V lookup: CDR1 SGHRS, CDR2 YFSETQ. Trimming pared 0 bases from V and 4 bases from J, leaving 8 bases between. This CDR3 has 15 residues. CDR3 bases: TGCGCCAGCAGCTTGGGCGGGCCCGGGGCCAACGTCCTGACTTTC. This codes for CASSLGGPGANVLTF. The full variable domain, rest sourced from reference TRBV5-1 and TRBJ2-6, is KAGVTQTPRYLIKTRGQQVTLSCSPISGHRSVSWYQQTPGQGLQFLFEYFSETQRNKGNFPGRFSGRQFSNSRSEMNVSTLELGDSALYLCASSLGGPGANVLTFGAGSRLTVL.

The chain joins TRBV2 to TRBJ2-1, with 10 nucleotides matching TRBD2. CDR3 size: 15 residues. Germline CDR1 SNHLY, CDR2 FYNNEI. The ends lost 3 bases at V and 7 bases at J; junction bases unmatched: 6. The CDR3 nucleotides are TGTGCCAGCAGTGAGGAACTAGCGGGGACAAATGAGCAGTTCTTC. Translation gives CASSEELAGTNEQFF.

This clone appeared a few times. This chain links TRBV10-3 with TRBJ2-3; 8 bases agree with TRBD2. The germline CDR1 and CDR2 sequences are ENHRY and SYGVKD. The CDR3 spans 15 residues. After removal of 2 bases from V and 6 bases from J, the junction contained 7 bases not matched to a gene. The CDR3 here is CAISEGPGGGDTQYF. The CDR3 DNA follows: TGTGCCATCAGTGAGGGGCCAGGCGGGGGGGATACGCAGTATTTT.

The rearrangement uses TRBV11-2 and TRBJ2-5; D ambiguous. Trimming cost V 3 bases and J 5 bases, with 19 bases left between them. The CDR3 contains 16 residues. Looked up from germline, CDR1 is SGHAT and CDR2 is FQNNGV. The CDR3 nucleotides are TGTGCCAGCAGCTTGGGTGGGCTGAAGAAGGTGGAGACCCAGTACTTC. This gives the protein CASSLGGLKKVETQYF.

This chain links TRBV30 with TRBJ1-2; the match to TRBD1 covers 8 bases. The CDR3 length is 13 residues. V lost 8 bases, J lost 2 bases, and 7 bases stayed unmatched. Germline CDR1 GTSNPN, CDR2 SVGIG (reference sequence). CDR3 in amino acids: CAGPRGQNYGYTF. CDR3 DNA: TGTGCCGGTCCCAGGGGGCAGAACTATGGCTACACCTTC.

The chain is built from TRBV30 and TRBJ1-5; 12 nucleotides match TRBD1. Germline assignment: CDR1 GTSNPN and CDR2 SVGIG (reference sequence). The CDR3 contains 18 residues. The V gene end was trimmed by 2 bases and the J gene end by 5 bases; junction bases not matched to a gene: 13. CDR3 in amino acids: CAWSFGTGGGRSYQPQHF. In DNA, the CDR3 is TGTGCCTGGAGTTTTGGGACAGGGGGCGGTCGGTCGTATCAGCCCCAGCATTTT.

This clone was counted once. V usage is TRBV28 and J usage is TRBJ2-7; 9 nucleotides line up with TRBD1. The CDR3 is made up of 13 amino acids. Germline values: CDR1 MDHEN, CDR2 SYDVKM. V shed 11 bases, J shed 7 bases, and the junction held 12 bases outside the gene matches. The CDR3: CALRGTGSREQYF. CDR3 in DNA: TGTGCCCTTCGGGGGACAGGGAGTAGGGAGCAGTACTTC.

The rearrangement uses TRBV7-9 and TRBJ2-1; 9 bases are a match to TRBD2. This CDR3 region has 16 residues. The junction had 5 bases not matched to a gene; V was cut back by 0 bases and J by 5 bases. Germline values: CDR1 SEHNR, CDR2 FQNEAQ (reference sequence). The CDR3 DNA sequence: TGTGCCAGCAGCTTAGCTTCCCTAGCGGGAAACAATGAGCAGTTCTTC. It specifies CASSLASLAGNNEQFF.

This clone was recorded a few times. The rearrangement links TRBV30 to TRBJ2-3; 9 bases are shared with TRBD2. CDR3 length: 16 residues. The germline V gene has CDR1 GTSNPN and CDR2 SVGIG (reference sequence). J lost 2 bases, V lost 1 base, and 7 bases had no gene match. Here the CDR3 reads CAWSEEREANTDTQYF. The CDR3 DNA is TGTGCCTGGAGTGAAGAGCGGGAGGCGAACACAGATACGCAGTATTTT.

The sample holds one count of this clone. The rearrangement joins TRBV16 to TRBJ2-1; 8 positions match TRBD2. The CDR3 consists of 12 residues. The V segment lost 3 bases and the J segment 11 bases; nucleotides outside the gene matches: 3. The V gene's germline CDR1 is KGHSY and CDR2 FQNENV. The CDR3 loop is CASSHGLAQQFF. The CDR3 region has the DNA TGTGCCAGCAGCCACGGACTAGCCCAGCAGTTCTTC.

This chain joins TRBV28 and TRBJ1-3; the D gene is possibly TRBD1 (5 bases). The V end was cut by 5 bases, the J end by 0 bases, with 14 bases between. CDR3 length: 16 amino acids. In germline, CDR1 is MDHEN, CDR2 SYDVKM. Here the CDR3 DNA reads TGTGCCAGCAGTCGGATAGGGGCCATCTCTGGAAACACCATATATTTT. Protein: CASSRIGAISGNTIYF.

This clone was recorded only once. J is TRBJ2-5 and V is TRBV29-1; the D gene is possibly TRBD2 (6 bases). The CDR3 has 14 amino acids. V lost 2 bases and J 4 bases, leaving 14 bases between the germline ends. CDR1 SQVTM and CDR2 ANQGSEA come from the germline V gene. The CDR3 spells CSVERRDKGETQYF. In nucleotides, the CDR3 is TGCAGCGTTGAAAGGCGGGATAAGGGAGAGACCCAGTACTTC.

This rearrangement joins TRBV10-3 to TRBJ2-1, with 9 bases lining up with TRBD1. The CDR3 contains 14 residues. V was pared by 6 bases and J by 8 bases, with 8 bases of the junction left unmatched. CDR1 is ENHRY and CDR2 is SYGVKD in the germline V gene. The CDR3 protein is CAIRGTGKGDEQFF. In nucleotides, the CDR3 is TGTGCCATCAGAGGGACAGGGAAGGGGGATGAGCAGTTCTTC.